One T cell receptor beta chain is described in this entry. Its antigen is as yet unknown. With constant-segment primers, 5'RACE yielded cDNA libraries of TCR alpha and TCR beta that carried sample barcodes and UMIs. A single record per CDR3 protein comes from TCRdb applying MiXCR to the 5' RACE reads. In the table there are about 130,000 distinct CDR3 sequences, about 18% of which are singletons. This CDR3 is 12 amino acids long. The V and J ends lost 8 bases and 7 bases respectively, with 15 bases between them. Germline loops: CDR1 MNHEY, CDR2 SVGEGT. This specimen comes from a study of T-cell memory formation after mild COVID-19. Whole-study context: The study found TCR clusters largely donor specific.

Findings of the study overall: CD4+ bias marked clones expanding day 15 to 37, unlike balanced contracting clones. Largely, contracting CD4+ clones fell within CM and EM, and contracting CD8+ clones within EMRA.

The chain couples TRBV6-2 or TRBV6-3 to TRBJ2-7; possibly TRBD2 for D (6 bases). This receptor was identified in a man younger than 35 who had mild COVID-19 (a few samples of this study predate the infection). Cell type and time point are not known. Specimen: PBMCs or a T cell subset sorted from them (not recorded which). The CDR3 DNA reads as TGTGCCAGCGGTAGCGGTTTCGGGGAGCAGTACTTC. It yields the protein CASGSGFGEQYF.